This T cell receptor (beta chain) was recorded in a study of T cell changes during pregnancy in multiple sclerosis. The protocol was immunoSEQ multiplex PCR, while the TCRdb copy is restricted to in-frame clones and leaves out a portion. The sample yields under 70,000 clones, 91% seen once. CDR3 length: 15 residues. V was pared by 6 bases and J by 6 bases, with 11 bases of the junction left unmatched. Looked up from germline, CDR1 is MNHEY and CDR2 is SMNVEV (reference sequence). Sequenced material: peripheral blood, taken in the third trimester of pregnancy. This receptor was obtained from a female donor in good health, enrolled as a control in a pregnancy study. The chain couples TRBV27 to TRBJ2-7, with 10 bases fitting TRBD1. The chain's CDR3 is CASRPWDRGIPEQYF. The CDR3 DNA reads as TGTGCCAGCAGACCATGGGACAGGGGTATTCCCGAGCAGTACTTC.